This T cell receptor (beta chain) comes out of a study of neoadjuvant nivolumab and ipilimumab in lung cancer. Trimming took 5 bases from V and 7 from J, leaving 18 bases between them. CDR1 and CDR2 (germline): SEHNR, FQNEAQ (reference sequence). The CDR3 is 15 residues long. Notes on this clone: Its specificity is not known.

Clones were sequenced by immunoSEQ multiplex PCR, and TCRdb holds only the in-frame ones, with some missing. Of approximately 26,000 clones in the sample, approximately 80% are singletons; the top ten hold 5.5% to 6.5%. Study-wide points: Higher pretherapy blood TCR richness went with higher resected-tumor richness.

The chain has TRBV7-9 and TRBJ1-5; D may be TRBD1 (5 bases). This sequence was found in an adult with non-small cell lung cancer. The sequences come from peripheral blood, collected before neoadjuvant nivolumab, alone or with ipilimumab. The DNA for the CDR3 is TGTGCCAGCAGCCCCGGAGGGGCGGGGAGGCAGCCCCAGCATTTT. It yields the protein CASSPGGAGRQPQHF.